The next 3 T cell receptor beta chains were all read from a single sample in a study of human thymus T cells. During corrective heart surgery, resections were taken, and the thymus tissue came from them. Sequencing used immunoSEQ multiplex PCR; TCRdb keeps in-frame clones, though not all of them. Of about 78,000 clones in the sample, approximately 96% were seen once. The specimen was thymus tissue. These receptors were taken from a boy under two years old with a congenital heart defect but otherwise immunologically healthy.

The chain uses TRBV28 and TRBJ1-1; D is unclear. Germline CDR1 and CDR2: MDHEN and SYDVKM. Between the trimmed V and J ends, which lost 3 bases and 6 bases, there was a span of 17 bases. The CDR3 length is 15 residues. The CDR3 coding sequence is TGTGCCAGCAGTTTCTATACAGTCCCGGGCGCTGAAGCTTTCTTT. Its protein product is CASSFYTVPGAEAFF.

This clone was found once. The V and J genes are TRBV10-3 and TRBJ2-5, with D possibly matching TRBD1 (6 bases). The CDR3 loop spans 15 amino acids. Germline V gene sequence: CDR1 ENHRY, CDR2 SYGVKD. Deletions cut 9 bases from V and 5 bases from J, with 22 bases between. In DNA, the CDR3 is TGTGCCATTGGTCGGGCAAGGAAGGGGGTGGAGACCCAGTACTTC. Its protein is CAIGRARKGVETQYF.

The chain uses TRBV28 and TRBJ1-4, with a possible D match to TRBD1 (6 bases). The CDR3 consists of 14 residues. The germline gives CDR1 MDHEN, CDR2 SYDVKM. Between the trimmed V and J ends, which lost 6 bases and 7 bases, there was a span of 15 bases. The CDR3 is CASRVKGGCEKLFF. In DNA, the CDR3 is TGTGCCAGCAGGGTGAAGGGGGGATGTGAAAAACTGTTTTTT.